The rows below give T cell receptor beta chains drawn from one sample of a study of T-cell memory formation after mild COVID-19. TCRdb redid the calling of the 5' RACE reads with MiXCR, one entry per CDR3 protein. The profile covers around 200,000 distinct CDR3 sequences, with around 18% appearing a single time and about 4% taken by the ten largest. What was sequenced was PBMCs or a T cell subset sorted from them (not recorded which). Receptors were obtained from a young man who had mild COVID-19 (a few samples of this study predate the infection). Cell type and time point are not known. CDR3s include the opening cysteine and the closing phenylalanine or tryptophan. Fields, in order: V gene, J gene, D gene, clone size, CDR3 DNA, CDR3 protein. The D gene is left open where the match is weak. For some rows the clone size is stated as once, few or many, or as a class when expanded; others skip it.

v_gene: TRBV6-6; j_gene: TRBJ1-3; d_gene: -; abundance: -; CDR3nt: TGTGCCAGCAGTTACCAAACGAGGAACACCATATATTTT; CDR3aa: CASSYQTRNTIYF
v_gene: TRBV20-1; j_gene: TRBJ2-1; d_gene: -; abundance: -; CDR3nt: TGCAGTGCGATCCTGGGGGGCGTGAATGAGCAGTTCTTC; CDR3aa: CSAILGGVNEQFF
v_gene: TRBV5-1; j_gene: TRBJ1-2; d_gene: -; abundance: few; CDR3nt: TGCGCCAGCAGTAGAGGCGAGACGCCACAAAGCTATGGCTACACCTTC; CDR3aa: CASSRGETPQSYGYTF
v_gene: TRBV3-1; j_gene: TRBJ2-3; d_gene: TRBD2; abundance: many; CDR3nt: TGTGCCAGCAGCCAAGGGGAGACTAGCGGATTGAGCACAGATACGCAGTATTTT; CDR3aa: CASSQGETSGLSTDTQYF
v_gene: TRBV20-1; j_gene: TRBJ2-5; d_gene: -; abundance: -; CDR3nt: TGCAGTGCTAGAACCTTTTTGGAGACCCAGTACTTC; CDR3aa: CSARTFLETQYF
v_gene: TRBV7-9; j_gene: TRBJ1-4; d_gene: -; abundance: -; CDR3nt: TGTGCCAGCAGCCCCTGGGACATAGGGAAGGAAAAACTGTTTTTT; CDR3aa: CASSPWDIGKEKLFF
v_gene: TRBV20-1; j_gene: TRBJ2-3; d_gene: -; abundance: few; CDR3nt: TGCAGTGCTAGAGATCCCTACACAGATACGCAGTATTTT; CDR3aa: CSARDPYTDTQYF
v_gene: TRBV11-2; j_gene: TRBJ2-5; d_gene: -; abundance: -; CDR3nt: TGTGCCACCGCGACTAGGGGCTGGGAGACCCAGTACTTC; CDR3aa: CATATRGWETQYF
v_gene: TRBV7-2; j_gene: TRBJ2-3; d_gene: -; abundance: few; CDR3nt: TGTGCCAGCAGCCGCGGACAGTTCACAGATACGCAGTATTTT; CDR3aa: CASSRGQFTDTQYF
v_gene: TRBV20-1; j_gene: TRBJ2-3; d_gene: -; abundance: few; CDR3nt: TGCAGTGCTCGTCCCCGGGTCACAGATACGCAGTATTTT; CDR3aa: CSARPRVTDTQYF
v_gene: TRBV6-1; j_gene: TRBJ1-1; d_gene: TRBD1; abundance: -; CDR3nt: TGTGCCAGCAGTATCGGACAGGGCGAAGCTTTCTTT; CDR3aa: CASSIGQGEAFF
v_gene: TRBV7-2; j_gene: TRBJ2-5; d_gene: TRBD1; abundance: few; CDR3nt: TGTGCCAGCAGCTCTCCGGACAGGGCCACCCAGTACTTC; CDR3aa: CASSSPDRATQYF
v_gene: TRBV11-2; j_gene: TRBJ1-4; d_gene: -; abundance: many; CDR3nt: TGTGCCAGCAGCCCTGGGGGAGAGCAGAGATTTGAAAAACTGTTTTTT; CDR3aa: CASSPGGEQRFEKLFF
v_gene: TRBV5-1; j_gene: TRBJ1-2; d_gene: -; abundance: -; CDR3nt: TGCGCCAGCAGCTTGGCCCCGGCGGTCTATGGCTACACCTTC; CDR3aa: CASSLAPAVYGYTF
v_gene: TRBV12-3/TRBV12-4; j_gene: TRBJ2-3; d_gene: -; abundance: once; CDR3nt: TGTGCCAGCAGGGAGACTGTCACAGATACGCAGTATTTT; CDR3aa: CASRETVTDTQYF
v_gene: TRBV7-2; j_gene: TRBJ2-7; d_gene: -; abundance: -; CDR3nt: TGTGCCAGCAGCTTAGACCGGGGGCTCCGCGAGCAGTACTTC; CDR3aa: CASSLDRGLREQYF
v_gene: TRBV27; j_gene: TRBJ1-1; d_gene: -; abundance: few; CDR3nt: TGTGCCAGCAGTTTATCCCGGATCCGGGGCACTGAAGCTTTCTTT; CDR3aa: CASSLSRIRGTEAFF
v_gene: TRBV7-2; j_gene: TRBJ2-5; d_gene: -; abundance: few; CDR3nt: TGTGCCAGCAGCTTAGCGGGGGCCACCCGAGGGTCCCAGTACTTC; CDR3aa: CASSLAGATRGSQYF
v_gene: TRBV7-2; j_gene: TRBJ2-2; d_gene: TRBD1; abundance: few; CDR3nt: TGTGCCAGCAGCCAGAGGACAGGGACGGGCGGGGAGCTGTTTTTT; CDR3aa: CASSQRTGTGGELFF
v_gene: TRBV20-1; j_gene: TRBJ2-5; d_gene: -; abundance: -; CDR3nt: TGCAGTGCCGCCCGGGGCCCCAAAGAGACCCAGTACTTC; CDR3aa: CSAARGPKETQYF
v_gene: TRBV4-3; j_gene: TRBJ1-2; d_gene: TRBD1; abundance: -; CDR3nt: TGCGCCAGCAGCCAAGAAGAACGTACAGGGGCCGTGGACGGCTACACCTTC; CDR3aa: CASSQEERTGAVDGYTF
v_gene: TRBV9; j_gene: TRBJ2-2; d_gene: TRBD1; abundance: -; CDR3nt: TGTGCCAGCAGCTTGGGGACAGCGATTACCGGGGAGCTGTTTTTT; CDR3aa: CASSLGTAITGELFF
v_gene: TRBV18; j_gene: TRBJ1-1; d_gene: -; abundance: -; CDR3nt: TGTGCCAGCTCACCTTTACAGGACACTGAAGCTTTCTTT; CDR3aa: CASSPLQDTEAFF
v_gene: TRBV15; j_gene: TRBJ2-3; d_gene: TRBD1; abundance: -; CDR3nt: TGTGCCACCAGCAGAGATACAGGGGGCGTAGACGCGCAGTATTTT; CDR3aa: CATSRDTGGVDAQYF
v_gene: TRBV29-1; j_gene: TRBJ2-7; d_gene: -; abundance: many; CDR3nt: TGCAGCGTTGAAGGTCAGGGTTCAGGAAGTTACGAGCAGTACTTC; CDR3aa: CSVEGQGSGSYEQYF
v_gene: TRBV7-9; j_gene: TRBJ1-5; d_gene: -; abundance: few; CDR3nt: TGTGCCAGCAGCTTGGGAGATGGCACTGGCAATCAGCCCCAGCATTTT; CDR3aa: CASSLGDGTGNQPQHF
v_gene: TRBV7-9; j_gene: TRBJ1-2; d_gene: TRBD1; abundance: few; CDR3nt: TGTGCCAGCAGCTCCACAGGGGGCGGTAATGGCTACACCTTC; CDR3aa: CASSSTGGGNGYTF
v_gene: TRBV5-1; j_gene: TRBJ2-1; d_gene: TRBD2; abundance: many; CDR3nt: TGCGCCAGCAGCTTGGATCCTAGCGGGGGTAATGAGCAGTTCTTC; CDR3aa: CASSLDPSGGNEQFF
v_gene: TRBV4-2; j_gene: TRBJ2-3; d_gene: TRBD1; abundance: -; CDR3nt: TGTGCCAGCAGCCAAGCCAGGGGGAGCACAGATACGCAGTATTTT; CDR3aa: CASSQARGSTDTQYF
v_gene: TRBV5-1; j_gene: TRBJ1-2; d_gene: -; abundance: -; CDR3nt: TGCGCCAGCAGCTTGGCACTGGGGCGGAACTATGGCTACACCTTC; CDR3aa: CASSLALGRNYGYTF
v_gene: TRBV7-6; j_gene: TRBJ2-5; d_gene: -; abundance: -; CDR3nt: TGTGCCAGCAGCCCAGCAGGGGGGACCCGGGAGACCCAGTACTTC; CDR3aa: CASSPAGGTRETQYF
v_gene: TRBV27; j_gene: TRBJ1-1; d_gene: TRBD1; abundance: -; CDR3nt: TGTGCCAGCAGTTTATCGCCCTGGGACAGAAACATGAACACTGAAGCTTTCTTT; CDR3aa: CASSLSPWDRNMNTEAFF
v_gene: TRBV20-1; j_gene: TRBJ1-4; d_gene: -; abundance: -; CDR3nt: TGCAGTGCTATGGCGCAGGTCCATGGTGAAAAACTGTTTTTT; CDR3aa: CSAMAQVHGEKLFF
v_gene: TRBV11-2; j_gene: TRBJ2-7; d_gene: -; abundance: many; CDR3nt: TGTGCCAGCAGCCAAACCGAGGGGGTTGGGCAGTACTTC; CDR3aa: CASSQTEGVGQYF
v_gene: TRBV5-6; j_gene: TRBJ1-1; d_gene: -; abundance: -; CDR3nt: TGTGCCAGCAGCAGAAGGACAGCGACTGAAGCTTTCTTT; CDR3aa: CASSRRTATEAFF
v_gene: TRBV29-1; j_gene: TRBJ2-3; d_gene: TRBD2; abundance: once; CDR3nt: TGCAGTGAGTCGCGGGGGTTAGGTACAGATACGCAGTATTTT; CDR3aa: CSESRGLGTDTQYF
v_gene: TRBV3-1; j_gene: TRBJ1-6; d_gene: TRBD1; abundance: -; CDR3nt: TGTGCCAGCAGCGAGACAGGGGGGGATTCACCCCTCCACTTT; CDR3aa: CASSETGGDSPLHF
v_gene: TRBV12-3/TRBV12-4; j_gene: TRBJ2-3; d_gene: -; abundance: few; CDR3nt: TGTGCCATAAGGGACCGCAGACCAGATACGCAGTATTTT; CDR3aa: CAIRDRRPDTQYF
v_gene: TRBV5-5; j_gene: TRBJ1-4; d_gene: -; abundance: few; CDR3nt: TGTGCCAGCAGCTTGGGGCAGAATGAAAAACTGTTTTTT; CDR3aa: CASSLGQNEKLFF
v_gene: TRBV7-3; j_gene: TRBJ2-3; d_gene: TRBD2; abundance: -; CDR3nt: TGTGCCAGCAGCTTGGAGCGGGGCCGGGGTACGCAGTATTTT; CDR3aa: CASSLERGRGTQYF